This entry lists 21 T cell receptor beta chains sequenced from one sample in a study of chronic HIV infection and antiretroviral therapy. A single record per CDR3 protein comes from TCRdb applying MiXCR to the 5' RACE reads. The data show about 31,000 distinct CDR3 sequences, 7% to 10% seen once. What was sequenced was peripheral blood. These receptors all stem from an adult who had HIV and had not received antiretroviral therapy, or was an uninfected healthy control (not recorded which).

The rearrangement joins TRBV29-1 to TRBJ1-4; possible D gene TRBD1, 5 bases. The CDR3 covers 14 residues. The germline CDR1 and CDR2 sequences are SQVTM and ANQGSEA. The V and J ends lost 2 bases and 7 bases respectively, with 14 bases between them. CDR3 bases: TGCAGCGTTGAAAGCAGGGAGGGCGCTGAAAAACTGTTTTTT. Protein product: CSVESREGAEKLFF.

This clonotype has more than one count but fewer than ten. V and J are TRBV7-3 and TRBJ2-2; D is ambiguous. Trimming took off 2 bases at V and 2 bases at J, with 6 bases between the two ends. The length of the CDR3 is 14 residues. Germline CDR1 and CDR2: SGHTA and FQGTGA. CDR3 region: CASSLGVNTGELFF. CDR3 DNA sequence: TGTGCCAGCAGCTTAGGGGTAAACACCGGGGAGCTGTTTTTT.

This clonotype was seen only a few times. The J gene is TRBJ2-3, the V gene TRBV29-1; either TRBD1 or TRBD2 may supply D (7 bases each). The V gene's germline CDR1 is SQVTM and CDR2 ANQGSEA. Trimming left V 4 bases short and J 7 bases short, with 15 bases between. The CDR3 length is 13 residues. CDR3 sequence reads: CSVGAGGDYTQYF. The CDR3 DNA is TGCAGCGTTGGGGCAGGGGGGGATTATACGCAGTATTTT.

In its sample, this clonotype was seen a few times. The chain couples TRBV7-9 to TRBJ1-1, with a tentative D call TRBD1 (6 bases). CDR1 SEHNR and CDR2 FQNEAQ come from the germline V gene (reference sequence). The CDR3 contains 14 residues. With 1 base removed from V and 5 bases from J, the gap between germline ends came to 11 bases. Here the CDR3 reads CASSLGGARTEAFF. In DNA form, the CDR3 reads TGTGCCAGCAGCTTAGGGGGGGCTCGAACTGAAGCTTTCTTT.

This clonotype was counted ten times or more. The CDR3 DNA follows: TGTGCCAGCAGCTTAGCCCTAGCGGCCAATGAGCAGTTCTTC. Its protein is CASSLALAANEQFF. The gene calls are TRBV11-2 and TRBJ2-1; TRBD2 agrees at 7 bases. J lost 6 bases, V lost 1 base, and 3 bases had no gene match. Per germline, CDR1 SGHAT and CDR2 FQNNGV. CDR3 length: 14 residues.

The chain carries TRBV15 and TRBJ2-3, with D maybe TRBD2 (6 bases). The V end lost 7 bases, the J end lost 0 bases, and 14 bases lay between the germline ends. There are 15 residues in the CDR3. From germline, CDR1 is LNHNV and CDR2 YYDKDF (reference sequence). The CDR3 bases are TGTGCCACCACCATGTACAGCGGGAGCACAGATACGCAGTATTTT. Translated, it gives CATTMYSGSTDTQYF.

The rearrangement joins TRBV4-1 to TRBJ1-2, with no clear D. V lost 0 bases, J lost 4 bases, and 6 bases lay in between. The CDR3 loop spans 13 amino acids. Germline loops: CDR1 MGHRA, CDR2 YSYEKL. The CDR3 bases are TGCGCCAGCAGCCAAGACACAGCCTATGGCTACACCTTC. This sequence encodes CASSQDTAYGYTF.

This clonotype was detected ten times or more. The chain is built from TRBV6-2 or TRBV6-3 and TRBJ1-5; D remains ambiguous. The CDR3 contains 15 residues. V dropped 7 bases and J dropped 0 bases, with 13 bases sitting between them. Germline CDR1 reads MNHEY; CDR2 reads SVGEGT. The CDR3 sequence is CASMAISTSNQPQHF. CDR3 DNA: TGTGCCAGCATGGCCATTTCTACTAGCAATCAGCCCCAGCATTTT.

This clonotype was seen a handful of times. The rearrangement uses TRBV29-1 and TRBJ2-7, with D possibly TRBD1 on 6 matching bases. V lost 7 bases to trimming and J lost 2 bases, with 18 bases between them. This CDR3 is built from 14 residues. CDR1 is SQVTM and CDR2 is ANQGSEA in the germline V gene. The CDR3 DNA reads TGCAGCGCTGCTGGGACATCGACCACCTACGAGCAGTACTTC. Residues: CSAAGTSTTYEQYF.

This clonotype appeared many times. The chain has TRBV12-3 or TRBV12-4 and TRBJ1-2; D remains ambiguous. The V and J ends lost 6 bases and 4 bases respectively, with 15 bases between them. The CDR3 is made up of 14 amino acids. The CDR3 coding sequence is TGTGCCAGCAGCAAAGGGATGGCGGGCTATGGCTACACCTTC. This translates into CASSKGMAGYGYTF.

This clonotype was found a few times. The chain joins TRBV29-1 to TRBJ1-4, with TRBD1 matching 9 bases. Germline V CDR1 and CDR2: SQVTM, ANQGSEA. After removal of 7 bases from V and 3 bases from J, the junction contained 6 bases not matched to a gene. CDR3 length: 14 residues. CDR3 nucleotides: TGCAGCGCCGGGACAGGGCGGGCTAATGAAAAACTGTTTTTT. Translation gives CSAGTGRANEKLFF.

This clonotype was found many times. This sequence joins TRBV29-1 and TRBJ2-5; possibly TRBD1 for D (6 bases). Germline assignment: CDR1 SQVTM and CDR2 ANQGSEA. V was trimmed by 7 bases and J by 5 bases, leaving 14 bases between them. The CDR3 totals 12 residues. CDR3 in amino acids: CSAKMGAETQYF. The CDR3 DNA reads TGCAGCGCCAAAATGGGGGCCGAGACCCAGTACTTC. Variable domain in full (rest from reference TRBV29-1 and TRBJ2-5): SAVISQKPSRDICQRGTSLTIQCQVDSQVTMMFWYRQQPGQSLTLIATANQGSEATYESGFVIDKFPISRPNLTFSTLTVSNMSPEDSSIYLCSAKMGAETQYFGPGTRLLVL.

This clonotype was seen a few times. CDR3 protein: CASSVANGGPADTQYF. The CDR3 DNA reads TGTGCCAGCAGCGTAGCTAACGGAGGGCCAGCAGATACGCAGTATTTT. The J gene is TRBJ2-3, the V gene TRBV9; TRBD2 is a possible D gene (6 bases). V lost 0 bases and J lost 4, with 15 bases in between. From germline, CDR1 is SGDLS and CDR2 YYNGEE. The CDR3 is 16 residues long.

This sequence joins TRBV6-5 and TRBJ1-6, with 7 bases aligning to TRBD1. Germline V gene sequence: CDR1 MNHEY, CDR2 SVGAGI. This CDR3 is 14 amino acids long. V lost 6 bases, J lost 6 bases, and 5 bases stayed unmatched. Written as DNA, the CDR3 is TGTGCCAGCAGAGCCGACAGGGTTAATTCACCCCTCCACTTT. The encoded protein is CASRADRVNSPLHF.

This clonotype was counted only a few times. V is TRBV27 and J is TRBJ2-3; D gene uncertain. V lost 10 bases and J 3 bases, leaving 14 bases between the germline ends. The CDR3 covers 13 residues. Germline V lookup: CDR1 MNHEY, CDR2 SMNVEV (reference sequence). As DNA, the CDR3 is TGTGCCACGACTTTGCGTGGGACAGATACGCAGTATTTT. It encodes CATTLRGTDTQYF.

This clonotype is medium-sized (0.01 to 0.1%) in the sample. The J gene is TRBJ2-7, the V gene TRBV3-1; D might be TRBD1 or TRBD2, each matching 5 bases. Germline CDR1 reads LGHDT; CDR2 reads YNNKEL (reference sequence). V shed 2 bases and J shed 2 bases, with 16 bases lying between them. This CDR3 spans 16 amino acids. The chain's CDR3 is CASSQNRDALPYEQYF. CDR3 DNA: TGTGCCAGCAGCCAAAACCGGGACGCCCTGCCCTACGAGCAGTACTTC.

This clonotype was counted many times. The chain carries TRBV7-2 and TRBJ2-1; either TRBD1 or TRBD2 may supply D (5 bases each). Germline V gene data show CDR1 as SGHTA and CDR2 as FQGNSA. The CDR3 consists of 14 residues. V lost 10 bases and J lost 0, with 13 bases in between. CDR3: CATTGASSYNEQFF. The CDR3 coding sequence is TGTGCCACGACCGGGGCTAGCTCCTACAATGAGCAGTTCTTC. The whole variable domain, remainder taken from reference TRBV7-2 and TRBJ2-1, is GAGVSQSPSNKVTEKGKDVELRCDPISGHTALYWYRQSLGQGLEFLIYFQGNSAPDKSGLPSDRFSAERTGGSVSTLTIQRTQQEDSAVYLCATTGASSYNEQFFGPGTRLTVL.

The table lists this clonotype with a few counts. In DNA form, the CDR3 reads TGTGCCAGCAGCCTGCGGGGACAGTCCTACGAGCAGTACTTC. This gives the protein CASSLRGQSYEQYF. The chain combines TRBV3-1 with TRBJ2-7; D possibly corresponds to TRBD1 (7 bases). V lost 4 bases to trimming and J lost 1 base, with 11 bases between them. This CDR3 spans 14 amino acids. Germline assignment: CDR1 LGHDT and CDR2 YNNKEL (reference sequence).

In its sample, this clonotype was seen many times. This chain links TRBV27 with TRBJ1-1; 9 nucleotides match TRBD1. Germline lookup yields CDR1 MNHEY and CDR2 SMNVEV (reference sequence). CDR3 length equals 15 residues. V shed 4 bases and J 1 base; nucleotides not matched to a gene: 4. CDR3 amino acids: CASSSRTGENTEAFF. The CDR3 DNA reads TGTGCCAGCAGTTCACGGACAGGGGAGAACACTGAAGCTTTCTTT.

This clonotype was seen ten or more times. The gene calls are TRBV7-9 and TRBJ2-3; D unresolved. Germline V lookup: CDR1 SEHNR, CDR2 FQNEAQ (reference sequence). V was shortened by 6 bases and J by 1 base, with 5 bases between the two germline ends. The CDR3 loop spans 12 amino acids. CDR3 sequence reads: CASSLGTDTQYF. In nucleotides, the CDR3 is TGTGCCAGCAGTTTGGGCACAGATACGCAGTATTTT.

This clonotype was observed a few times. This rearrangement joins TRBV3-1 to TRBJ2-7; tentatively, D is TRBD2 (6 bases). Germline V lookup: CDR1 LGHDT, CDR2 YNNKEL (reference sequence). The CDR3 has 17 amino acids. V shed 4 bases and J shed 0 bases, with 19 bases lying between them. CDR3 coding DNA: TGTGCCAGCAGCCTGTCATTAATAGCGGAAAGCTCCTACGAGCAGTACTTC. Its translation: CASSLSLIAESSYEQYF.